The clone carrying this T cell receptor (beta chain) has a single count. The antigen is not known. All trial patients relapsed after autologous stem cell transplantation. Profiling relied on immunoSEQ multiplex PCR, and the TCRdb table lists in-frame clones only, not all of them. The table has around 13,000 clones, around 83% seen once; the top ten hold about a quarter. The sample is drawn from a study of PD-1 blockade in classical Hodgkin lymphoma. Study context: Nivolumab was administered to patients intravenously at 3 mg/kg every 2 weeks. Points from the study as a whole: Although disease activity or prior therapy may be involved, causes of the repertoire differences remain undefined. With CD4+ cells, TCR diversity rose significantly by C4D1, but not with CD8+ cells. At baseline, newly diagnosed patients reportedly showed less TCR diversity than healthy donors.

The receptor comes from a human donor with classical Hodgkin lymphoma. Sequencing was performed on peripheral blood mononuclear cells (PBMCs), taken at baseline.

Here the CDR3 reads CASSVEEGGRQNEAFF. CDR3 nucleotides: TGTGCCAGCAGCGTAGAGGAAGGGGGTCGACAGAATGAAGCTTTCTTT. The chain has TRBV9 and TRBJ1-1, with a possible D match to TRBD1 (6 bases). Between the trimmed V and J ends, which lost 0 bases and 7 bases, there was a span of 19 bases. Per germline, CDR1 SGDLS and CDR2 YYNGEE. The CDR3 is 16 residues long.